This T cell receptor (beta chain) was captured in a study of blood T cells in healthy people across ages. General study points: Age advanced and TCR beta diversity per million T cells fell, roughly linearly.

The germline gives CDR1 DFQATT, CDR2 SNEGSKA (reference sequence). The CDR3 consists of 13 residues. The germline V and J ends were trimmed by 6 bases and 1 base, with 12 bases remaining between them. Using a J-beta primer mix together with a sample-barcoded 5' primer, a second PCR was run for about 6 to 11 cycles. TCRdb redid the calling of the 5' RACE reads with MiXCR, one entry per CDR3 protein. In the table there are about 500,000 distinct CDR3 sequences, around 24% of which are singletons. Concerning this clonotype itself: What it binds is unknown.

The data also belong to a second study, concerning T cells of mothers and their children.

Sequenced input: blood. The chain uses TRBV20-1 and TRBJ2-5, with D perhaps TRBD1 or TRBD2 (5 bases each). The clonotype originates from a boy younger than 18 in good health. The CDR3 coding sequence is TGCAGTGCGCCGGGACCATCCCAAGAGACCCAGTACTTC. It yields the protein CSAPGPSQETQYF.